This T cell receptor beta chain was captured by sequencing in a study of early T cells in non-severe SARS-CoV-2 infection. The CDR3 sequence is 15 residues long. Germline loops: CDR1 MNHNS, CDR2 SASEGT. V gave up 5 bases and J gave up 6 bases; unmatched junction bases: 8. TCRdb re-called the 5' RACE reads with MiXCR, one entry per CDR3 protein. The sample yields about 80,000 distinct CDR3 sequences, roughly 12% seen once. This sequence originates from an adult who was a healthcare worker with PCR-confirmed SARS-CoV-2 infection or an uninfected control (not recorded which). Source material: whole blood. The chain has TRBV6-1 and TRBJ2-3; 10 bases are shared with TRBD2. The CDR3: CASSSASSGSDTQYF. The CDR3 DNA sequence: TGTGCCAGCAGTTCCGCCTCTAGCGGGAGTGATACGCAGTATTTT.